The T cell receptor (beta chain) described here comes from a study of pediatric ulcerative colitis. Overall study findings and caveats: Compared with controls, ulcerative colitis showed greater blood-rectum clone sharing.

As to this clone: Its antigen is not known.

This CDR3 region has 14 residues. Looked up from germline, CDR1 is SEHNR and CDR2 is FQNEAQ (reference sequence). V lost 5 bases and J lost 5, with 10 bases in between. Measured with immunoSEQ multiplex PCR; TCRdb has only the in-frame clones, and not every one. This table has tens of thousands of clones, roughly 70% appearing once. During colonoscopy, one to two rectal pinch biopsies were collected. J is TRBJ1-6 and V is TRBV7-9; D is uncertain. This TCR was sampled from a boy younger than 18 with severe ulcerative colitis. The sequenced sample consisted of gut tissue. CDR3 DNA sequence: TGTGCCAGCAGCGTCGCGCCCAATAATTCACCCCTCCACTTT. This gives the protein CASSVAPNNSPLHF. The whole variable domain, remainder taken from reference TRBV7-9 and TRBJ1-6, is DTGVSQNPRHKITKRGQNVTFRCDPISEHNRLYWYRQTLGQGPEFLTYFQNEAQLEKSRLLSDRFSAERPKGSFSTLEIQRTEQGDSAMYLCASSVAPNNSPLHFGNGTRLTVT.